This T cell receptor (beta chain) was recovered during a study of blood T cell repertoires in COVID-19 (TCRdb year 2020). With regard to the full study: Samples covering the acute and convalescent phases of COVID-19 were provided by collaborators in the United States, Italy and Spain. The sample metadata nearly always contained a de-identified subject ID, COVID-19 status, age in years and sex. The material from the prospective study consisted of cDNA or gDNA derived from T cells, B-cell-depleted T cells, or PBMCs. The dataset comprised deeply sampled blood TCRbeta repertoires from subjects exposed to, actively infected with, or recovered from COVID-19. The repertoires were released in a freely available public database meant as a resource for research on the immune response to SARS-CoV-2. Where available, HLA class I and class II types were obtained from metadata supplied by the sample provider rather than from assay-based typing. Samples were obtained from the ongoing ImmuneRACE study (first 160 participants) and from about 1,300 subjects provided by 6 global collaborators. The paper's findings and limits, for the study overall: The amount of clinical and demographic metadata varied by source and participant and was provided uncurated.

The collaborating institutions used their own protocols to collect whole blood in K2EDTA tubes. For TCRbeta analysis, collaborators shipped samples in one of three forms: frozen whole blood, isolated PBMCs, or DNA extracted from either of those sample types. The germline V gene supplies CDR1 SGHRS and CDR2 YFSETQ. Inclusive of the bounding cysteine and phenylalanine, the CDR3 is 15 residues long. Only the CDR3 DNA is retained, 45 bases long and in frame from the first base. Between the V and J ends, shortened by 1 base and 2 bases respectively, the junction contains 9 bases. The immunoSEQ Assay, a bias-controlled multiplex PCR, was used to amplify TCRbeta CDR3 regions from genomic DNA. Turning to the authors' computational methods: The number of nucleated cells in each sample was estimated from the amplification of reference gene primers within the assay. To quantify the absolute abundance of each unique TCRbeta CDR3 rearrangement, sequence reads were collapsed and filtered. For each sample, productive Simpson clonality was calculated by taking the square root of Simpson's diversity index across productive rearrangements. TCRdb stores this immuneACCESS table with in-frame sequences only. Part of the clones is absent; in the studies checked, under half of the shortfall reflects unresolved V genes, and no reason is known for the rest. The V and J calls and clone size were taken over from that table, and D and trimming were inferred from the DNA. The sample table holds about 80,000 clones, of which around 82% were seen once. The ten largest clones take up 21% of the sample.

A few counts support this clone. This clone's antigen is unknown. Base-call qualities are not available, and no considerably larger clone is one nucleotide away. The material sequenced was peripheral blood. The rearranged chain carries TRBV5-1 and TRBJ2-2; the best D guess is TRBD2, with 5 bases matching. This TCR came from a human donor in a cohort sampled during active COVID-19. The nucleotide sequence is TGCGCCAGCAGCTTGCTAGGAGGAAACACCGGGGAGCTGTTTTTT. Its coded protein is CASSLLGGNTGELFF.